This is a list of T cell receptor beta chains from one sample in a study of cytomegalovirus exposure and HLA in healthy donors. Data came from immunoSEQ multiplex PCR; TCRdb stores just in-frame clones and leaves some out. In the table there are 110,000 to 150,000 clones, approximately 83% of which are singletons. The sample was PBMCs. Receptors originate from a woman aged 40 to 50 in good health and CMV-seronegative. Both conserved end residues are part of each CDR3. A D gene is named only where the DNA matches it firmly. The size field is filled for only some rows; it gives once, few, many or a size class.

j_call | cdr3_length | clone_size | d_call | v_call | cdr3_nt | cdr3_aa
TRBJ1-6 | 14 | NA | NA | TRBV5-4 | TGTGCCAGCAGCATAGGAGACCGCTCGCAACCCCTCCACTTT | CASSIGDRSQPLHF
TRBJ2-5 | 15 | NA | NA | TRBV5-4 | TGTGCCAGCAGCTTGGCCTTAAGAGGCCAGGAGACCCAGTACTTC | CASSLALRGQETQYF
TRBJ2-1 | 12 | NA | TRBD2 | TRBV2 | TGTGCCAGCACCCTGGGGGGGAATGAGCAGTTCTTC | CASTLGGNEQFF
TRBJ2-5 | 13 | few | NA | TRBV29-1 | TGCAGCTCCCCCGGGCAGGGGTTTGAGACCCAGTACTTC | CSSPGQGFETQYF
TRBJ1-1 | 12 | NA | TRBD1 | TRBV6-5 | TGTGCCAGCAGACAGGGGGCGAGTGAAGCTTTCTTT | CASRQGASEAFF
TRBJ1-1 | 14 | few | NA | TRBV4-2 | TGTGCCAGCAGCCAGGCCCAGGGGAACACTGAAGCTTTCTTT | CASSQAQGNTEAFF
TRBJ1-1 | 12 | few | NA | TRBV6-6 | TGTGCCAGCAGCGCCGGGACTCCTCGAGCTTTCTTT | CASSAGTPRAFF
TRBJ2-1 | 15 | once | TRBD2 | TRBV29-1 | TGCAGCGTCGTCGGGACTAGCGGGAGTTACAATGAGCAGTTCTTC | CSVVGTSGSYNEQFF
TRBJ2-2 | 13 | NA | NA | TRBV14 | TGTGCCAGCAGCCATAGTAACACCGGGGAGCTGTTTTTT | CASSHSNTGELFF
TRBJ2-7 | 14 | NA | NA | TRBV5-1 | TGCGCCAGCAGCTTGAGGGCCGGGATCGACGAGCAGTACTTC | CASSLRAGIDEQYF
TRBJ1-1 | 17 | NA | TRBD1 | TRBV5-4 | TGTGCCAGCAGCTTGTTAGGTCGGACAGGGAGGAACACTGAAGCTTTCTTT | CASSLLGRTGRNTEAFF
TRBJ2-7 | 13 | NA | TRBD1 | TRBV5-6 | TGTGCCAGCAGCTTGGACAGGGGGCACGAGCAGTACTTC | CASSLDRGHEQYF
TRBJ2-3 | 13 | NA | NA | TRBV6-5 | TGTGCCAGCAGGAACAGGGTGACAGATACGCAGTATTTT | CASRNRVTDTQYF
TRBJ1-2 | 16 | NA | TRBD1 | TRBV5-1 | TGCGCCAGCAGCTTGGTGAGCGGGACAGGGCTTTATGGCTACACCTTC | CASSLVSGTGLYGYTF
TRBJ2-5 | 17 | once | TRBD2 | TRBV7-6 | TGTGCCAGCAGCTTAAGTTTACTAGCGGGGGGTCAAGAGACCCAGTACTTC | CASSLSLLAGGQETQYF
TRBJ1-6 | 14 | NA | TRBD1 | TRBV7-8 | TGTGCCAGCAGCACCGATAGGGACAGCCTACCCCTCCACTTT | CASSTDRDSLPLHF
TRBJ2-5 | 17 | NA | TRBD2 | TRBV5-1 | TGCGCCAGCAGCTTTTCGCCCGCGGGGGGGTACCAAGAGACCCAGTACTTC | CASSFSPAGGYQETQYF
TRBJ2-7 | 14 | NA | TRBD2 | TRBV19 | TGTGCCAGTAGTATATGGCTAGCGGAGGACGAGCAGTACTTC | CASSIWLAEDEQYF
TRBJ2-7 | 11 | NA | NA | TRBV21-1 | TGTGCCAGCAGCAAAACCGGGACATGGGACTTC | CASSKTGTWDF
TRBJ1-3 | 19 | NA | NA | TRBV29-1 | TGCAGCGTCAGAATTGGGGCAGGGGACGAAAGTTTCTCTGGAAACACCATATATTTT | CSVRIGAGDESFSGNTIYF
TRBJ1-3 | 16 | few | NA | TRBV9 | TGTGCCAGCAGTACAGGACAGCTCACCTCTGGAAACACCATATATTTT | CASSTGQLTSGNTIYF
TRBJ2-7 | 14 | NA | NA | TRBV19 | TGTGCCAGTAGTATTCGCGGGCTCTCCTACGAGCAGTACTTC | CASSIRGLSYEQYF
TRBJ2-1 | 15 | NA | NA | TRBV5-8 | TGTGCCAGCAGCGGCCAGGGGTTCTCCTACAATGAGCAGTTCTTC | CASSGQGFSYNEQFF
TRBJ1-4 | 14 | few | NA | TRBV5-1 | TGCGCCAGCAGCTTGACTCAATCGGGAGAAAAACTGTTTTTT | CASSLTQSGEKLFF
TRBJ2-5 | 13 | NA | NA | TRBV5-8 | TGTGCCAGCAGCTTTTTCGGGGAAGAGACCCAGTACTTC | CASSFFGEETQYF
TRBJ2-3 | 15 | NA | NA | TRBV7-2 | TGTGCCAGCAGCTTAGGGGCTAGCCGCGCAGATACGCAGTATTTT | CASSLGASRADTQYF
TRBJ2-1 | 17 | NA | NA | TRBV5-3 | TGTGCCAGAAGCTCCACCCGAGGGGGAAATTTCTACAATGAGCAGTTCTTC | CARSSTRGGNFYNEQFF
TRBJ1-6 | 15 | NA | NA | TRBV7-9 | TGTGCCAGCAGCTTAGATCTCAGGGGCGGCTCACCCCTCCACTTT | CASSLDLRGGSPLHF
TRBJ1-5 | 14 | NA | TRBD1 | TRBV7-7 | TGTGCCAGCAGCTTGCCAGGGGGCAGTCAGCCCCAGCATTTT | CASSLPGGSQPQHF
TRBJ1-2 | 13 | NA | NA | TRBV7-9 | TGTGCCAGCAGCCCCGGACAGCGCTATGGCTACACCTTC | CASSPGQRYGYTF
TRBJ1-3 | 18 | once | NA | TRBV11-2 | TGTGCCAGCAGCGACAGATACAACCCGGGGACTGGGGGAAACACCATATATTTT | CASSDRYNPGTGGNTIYF
TRBJ1-2 | 14 | NA | TRBD1 | TRBV2 | TGTGCCAGCAGACCGGGACAGGGGGCGGAAGGCTACACCTTC | CASRPGQGAEGYTF
TRBJ1-2 | 19 | NA | TRBD1 | TRBV7-8 | TGTGCCAGCAGCTTAGGGCCCGGTGGGCAGGGGGCAAGACGCTATGGCTACACCTTC | CASSLGPGGQGARRYGYTF
TRBJ2-3 | 16 | NA | TRBD1 | TRBV28 | TGTGCCAGCAGAACCCGGACAGGAACTAGCACAGATACGCAGTATTTT | CASRTRTGTSTDTQYF
TRBJ1-4 | 15 | NA | TRBD1 | TRBV27 | TGTGCCAGCAGTCTACAGGGGGCGACTAATGAAAAACTGTTTTTT | CASSLQGATNEKLFF
TRBJ1-2 | 14 | NA | NA | TRBV29-1 | TGCAGCGTTGAAGAGAAACAGAGAGTGGATGGCTACACCTTC | CSVEEKQRVDGYTF
TRBJ2-5 | 13 | NA | NA | TRBV10-3 | TGTGCCATCAGTGAGTCAAGGGAGGAGACCCAGTACTTC | CAISESREETQYF
TRBJ2-7 | 15 | NA | NA | TRBV27 | TGTGCCAGCAGTTTGTCTTCCTCACTAAGGCACGAGCAGTACTTC | CASSLSSSLRHEQYF
TRBJ1-5 | 16 | few | TRBD1 | TRBV6-1 | TGTGCCAGCAGTGAAGAGGGCGGGACAGGGAATCAGCCCCAGCATTTT | CASSEEGGTGNQPQHF
TRBJ1-2 | 16 | NA | NA | TRBV27 | TGTGCCAGCAGTCCTGCCTACAGGGCGGCTGCCTATGGCTACACCTTC | CASSPAYRAAAYGYTF
TRBJ1-5 | 14 | NA | NA | TRBV18 | TGTGCCAGCTCAATCGACAGTACCAATCAGCCCCAGCATTTT | CASSIDSTNQPQHF
TRBJ1-2 | 15 | NA | NA | TRBV7-9 | TGTTCCAGCAGCTCCCCTTCGGGCGGGAAGGATGGCTACACCTTC | CSSSSPSGGKDGYTF
TRBJ1-2 | 13 | NA | NA | TRBV5-1 | TGCGCCAGCAGCCCGGTGGGAGACTATGGCTACACCTTC | CASSPVGDYGYTF
TRBJ1-3 | 16 | NA | NA | TRBV5-1 | TGCGCCAGCAGCCCACCCGGGACATCCTCTGGAAACACCATATATTTT | CASSPPGTSSGNTIYF
TRBJ1-6 | 15 | few | NA | TRBV7-9 | TGTGCCAGCAGCCACGAGGGACTGTGGTATTCACCCCTCCACTTT | CASSHEGLWYSPLHF
TRBJ1-5 | 14 | NA | TRBD1 | TRBV27 | TGTGCCAGCAGCCCGACAGGGGCTTATCAGCCCCAGCATTTT | CASSPTGAYQPQHF
TRBJ2-1 | 15 | NA | NA | TRBV27 | TGTGCCAGCAGTAATAGTGCGAGCTCCTACAATGAGCAGTTCTTC | CASSNSASSYNEQFF
TRBJ1-4 | 12 | few | TRBD1 | TRBV5-1 | TGCGCCAGCCGGACAGGGAATGAAAAACTGTTTTTT | CASRTGNEKLFF
TRBJ2-2 | 16 | NA | NA | TRBV5-1 | TGCGCCAGCAGCTTGCAGGTCCAGGGAGGTTCCGGGGAGCTGTTTTTT | CASSLQVQGGSGELFF
TRBJ1-6 | 15 | NA | TRBD1 | TRBV25-1 | TGTGCCAGCACCATATCGACAGGGGGGAATTCACCCCTCCACTTT | CASTISTGGNSPLHF
TRBJ2-2 | 15 | NA | NA | TRBV5-4 | TGTGCCAGCAGCTTGGCCAATCAGGGTGGGGGGGAGCTGTTTTTT | CASSLANQGGGELFF
TRBJ1-2 | 14 | NA | TRBD1 | TRBV5-1 | TGCGCCAGCAGTGAGGGACAGTCTTTCTATGGCTACACCTTC | CASSEGQSFYGYTF
TRBJ2-5 | 12 | NA | NA | TRBV29-1 | TGCAGCGTTGATGGGGACTCAGAGACCCAGTACTTC | CSVDGDSETQYF
TRBJ2-3 | 16 | NA | TRBD2 | TRBV5-4 | TGTGCCAGCAGCTCCAGGACTAGCGGGGGATTAGATACGCAGTATTTT | CASSSRTSGGLDTQYF